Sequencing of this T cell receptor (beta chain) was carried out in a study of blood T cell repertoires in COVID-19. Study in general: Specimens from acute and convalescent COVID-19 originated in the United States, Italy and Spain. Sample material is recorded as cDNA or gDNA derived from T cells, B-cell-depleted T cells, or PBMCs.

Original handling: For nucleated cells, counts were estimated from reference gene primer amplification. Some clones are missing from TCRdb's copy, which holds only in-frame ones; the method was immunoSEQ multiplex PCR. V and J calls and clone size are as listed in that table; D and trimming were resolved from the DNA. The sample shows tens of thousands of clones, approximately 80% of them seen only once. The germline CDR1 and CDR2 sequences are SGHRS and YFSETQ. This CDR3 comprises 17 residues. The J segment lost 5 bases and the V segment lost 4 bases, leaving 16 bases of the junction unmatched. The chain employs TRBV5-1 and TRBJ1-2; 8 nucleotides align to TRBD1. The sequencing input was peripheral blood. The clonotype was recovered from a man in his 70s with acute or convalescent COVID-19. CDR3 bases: TGCGCCAGCAGCCGAACGTCAGGGGGCCAGCGAGAATATGGCTACACCTTC. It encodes CASSRTSGGQREYGYTF.